The 5 T cell receptor beta chains below were found in one sample sequenced in a study of blood T cells in healthy people across ages. Together with a sample-barcoded 5' primer, a J-beta primer mix was included in a second PCR lasting about 6 to 12 cycles. TCRdb ran MiXCR on the 5' RACE reads and lists one entry per CDR3 protein. The sample lists about 640,000 distinct CDR3 sequences; 58% were seen once. What was sequenced was blood. The source is a man aged 60 to 75 in good health.

A word on this clonotype: This may arise from a read error, as a much more abundant clone is one base away. The rearrangement uses TRBV27 and TRBJ1-5; D may be TRBD1 (5 bases). Germline CDR1 is MNHEY and CDR2 is SMNVEV (reference sequence). This CDR3 has 13 residues. The CDR3 DNA sequence: TGTGCCAGCAGTGTATGGGGCAATCACCCCCAGCATTTT. It translates to CASSVWGNHPQHF.

The CDR3 DNA follows: TGTGCCAGCAGTGAAGGTCAGGGAATCAATCAGCCCCAGCATTTT. Residues: CASSEGQGINQPQHF. The V and J genes are TRBV2 and TRBJ1-5; tentatively, D is TRBD1 (5 bases). The CDR3 totals 15 residues. Trimming pared 1 base from V and 3 bases from J, leaving 10 bases between. Germline V gene sequence: CDR1 SNHLY, CDR2 FYNNEI. Looking up the rest from reference TRBV2 and TRBJ1-5 gives the full variable domain: EPEVTQTPSHQVTQMGQEVILRCVPISNHLYFYWYRQILGQKVEFLVSFYNNEISEKSEIFDDQFSVERPDGSNFTLKIRSTKLEDSAMYFCASSEGQGINQPQHFGDGTRLSIL.

The genes are TRBV4-1 and TRBJ2-5; no definite D call. The CDR3 is made up of 14 amino acids. Germline V gives CDR1 MGHRA, CDR2 YSYEKL. V was clipped by 1 base and J by 11 bases, with 17 bases between them. The CDR3 sequence is CASSQGPILGEQYF. The CDR3, as DNA: TGCGCCAGCAGCCAAGGTCCAATACTGGGTGAGCAGTACTTC.

The J gene is TRBJ1-1, the V gene TRBV6-5, with D hard to call. CDR1 MNHEY and CDR2 SVGAGI come from the germline V gene. This CDR3 spans 16 amino acids. Trimming took off 4 bases at V and 7 bases at J, with 22 bases between the two ends. The CDR3 spells CASSSSGRGRNFEAFF. The CDR3 DNA reads TGTGCCAGCAGTTCGTCTGGTCGCGGCAGAAACTTTGAAGCTTTCTTT.

The rearrangement links TRBV18 to TRBJ1-6; unclear D gene. V was cut by 0 bases and J by 4 bases, with 7 bases left in between. CDR3 length equals 15 residues. CDR1 is KGHSH and CDR2 is LQKENI in the germline V gene. The CDR3 sequence: CASSPPSGYNSPLHF. The CDR3 DNA reads as TGTGCCAGCTCACCACCCTCTGGGTATAATTCACCCCTCCACTTT.